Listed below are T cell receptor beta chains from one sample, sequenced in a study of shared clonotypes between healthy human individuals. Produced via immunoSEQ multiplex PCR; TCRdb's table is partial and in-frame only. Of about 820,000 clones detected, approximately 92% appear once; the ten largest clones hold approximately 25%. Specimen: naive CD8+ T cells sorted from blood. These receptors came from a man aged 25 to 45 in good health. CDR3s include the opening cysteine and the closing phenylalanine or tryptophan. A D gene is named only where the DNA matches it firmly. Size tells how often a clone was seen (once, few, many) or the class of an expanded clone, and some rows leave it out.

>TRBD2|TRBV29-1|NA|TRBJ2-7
TGCAGCGTTGAAGGCCAGGGAGGGAGCGAGCAGTACTTC
CSVEGQGGSEQYF
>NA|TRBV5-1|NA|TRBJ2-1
TGCGCCAGCAGCTCATTCATAGACAATGAGCAGTTCTTC
CASSSFIDNEQFF
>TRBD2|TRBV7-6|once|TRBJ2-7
TGTGCCAGCAGCTTAGCGCCTAGCGGAGGTCACTACGAGCAGTACTTC
CASSLAPSGGHYEQYF
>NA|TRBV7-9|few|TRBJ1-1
TGTGCCAGCAGCCAATCCACCCTGAACACTGAAGCTTTCTTT
CASSQSTLNTEAFF
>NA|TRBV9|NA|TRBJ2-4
TGTGCCAGCAGCGTAGCGGAGGGGGCGGCCAAAAACATTCAGTACTTC
CASSVAEGAAKNIQYF
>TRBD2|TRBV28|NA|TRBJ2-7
TGTGCCAGCAGTTTCCATACTAGCGGAGGAGATTACGAGCAGTACTTC
CASSFHTSGGDYEQYF
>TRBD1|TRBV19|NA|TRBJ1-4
TGTGCCAGTAGTATTCCGGGACAGGGGGCGCCGAGGGAAAAACTGTTTTTT
CASSIPGQGAPREKLFF
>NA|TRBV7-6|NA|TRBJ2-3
TGTGCCAGCAGCCGGGCGAGGACTGGGGGCACAGATACGCAGTATTTT
CASSRARTGGTDTQYF
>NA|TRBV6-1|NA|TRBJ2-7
TGTGCCGTAAGGGTACAGGGCCCCTACGAGCAGTACTTC
CAVRVQGPYEQYF
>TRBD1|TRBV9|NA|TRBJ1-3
TGTGCCAGCACCCAAGACAGGGGGGCTGGAAACACCATATATTTT
CASTQDRGAGNTIYF
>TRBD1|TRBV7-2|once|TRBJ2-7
TGTGCCAGCAGCTCGGGACAGGGGGCCACCTACGAGCAGTACTTC
CASSSGQGATYEQYF
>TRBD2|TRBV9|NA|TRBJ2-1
TGTGCCAGCAGCGAACTAGCGGGAGCGCTCGATGAGCAGTTCTTC
CASSELAGALDEQFF
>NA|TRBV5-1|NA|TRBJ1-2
TGCGCCAGCAGCTTGGGTACAGGCAATTATGGCTACACCTTC
CASSLGTGNYGYTF
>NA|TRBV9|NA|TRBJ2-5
TGTGCCAGCAGCGTAGAGCCAGAGATCCGCCAAGAGACCCAGTACTTC
CASSVEPEIRQETQYF
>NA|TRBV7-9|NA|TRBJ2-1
TGTGCCAGCAGCTTAGCTTCGGGTGACAGTCGACATGAGCAGTTCTTC
CASSLASGDSRHEQFF
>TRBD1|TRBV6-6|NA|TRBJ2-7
TGTGCCAGCAGGATCACAGGGGGCGTGAACGAGCAGTACTTC
CASRITGGVNEQYF
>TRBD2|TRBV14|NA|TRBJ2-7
TGTGCCAGCAGCCTAAACGAACTAGCGGGGGCCTACGAGCAGTACTTC
CASSLNELAGAYEQYF
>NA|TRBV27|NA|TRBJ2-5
TGTGCCAGCAGCCGGGGGCAGGGGGTATATGAGACCCAGTACTTC
CASSRGQGVYETQYF
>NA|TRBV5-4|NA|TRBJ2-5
TGTGCCAGCAGCCGGGGAGACGGGGTAGGAGAGACCCAGTACTTC
CASSRGDGVGETQYF
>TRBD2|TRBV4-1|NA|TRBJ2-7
TGCGCCAGCAGCCAAGAACCGGGACTAACCTACGAGCAGTACTTC
CASSQEPGLTYEQYF
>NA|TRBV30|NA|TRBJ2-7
TGTGCCTGGAGAGTTTCATACGAGCAGTACTTC
CAWRVSYEQYF
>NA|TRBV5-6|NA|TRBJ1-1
TGTGCCAGCAGCCCTGGTGTTGAGCGGGCTTTCTTT
CASSPGVERAFF
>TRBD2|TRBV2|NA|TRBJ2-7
TGTGCCAGCAGGTACACGGCGGGGGTAGCCTACGAGCAGTACTTC
CASRYTAGVAYEQYF
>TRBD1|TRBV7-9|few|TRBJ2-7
TGTGCCAGCAGCTCGTCCGGGACAGCCTACGAGCAGTACTTC
CASSSSGTAYEQYF
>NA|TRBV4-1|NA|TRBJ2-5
TGCGCCAGCAGCCAAGAGGAAAGCGTCGGGGAGATCCAAGAGACCCAGTACTTC
CASSQEESVGEIQETQYF
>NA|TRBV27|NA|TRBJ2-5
TGTGCCAGCAGTTCAGGGGAGACCCAGTACTTC
CASSSGETQYF
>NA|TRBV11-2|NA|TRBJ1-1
TGTGCCAGCAGCTCCAACCGAGGGCGGCGCACTGAAGCTTTCTTT
CASSSNRGRRTEAFF
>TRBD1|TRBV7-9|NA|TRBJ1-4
TGTGCCAGCAGCCCGAGTACCAGGACAGGTGAAAAACTGTTTTTT
CASSPSTRTGEKLFF
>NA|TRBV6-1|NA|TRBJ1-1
TGTGCCAGCAGGGACGGACAGTATCTAAACACTGAAGCTTTCTTT
CASRDGQYLNTEAFF
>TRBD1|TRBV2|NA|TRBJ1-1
TGTGCCAGCAGCGACAGGGAAGGGGCTTTCTTT
CASSDREGAFF
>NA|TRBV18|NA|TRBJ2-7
TGTGCCAGCTCCCACGAACGGATTACCGGGACGTCTTATACGGAGCAGTACTTC
CASSHERITGTSYTEQYF